These 5 T cell receptor beta chains came from one sample sequenced in a study of control samples from healthy donors and cancer patients. Using immunoSEQ multiplex PCR, the repertoire was profiled, and TCRdb retains in-frame clones only, with some absent. There are about 150,000 clones in the sample; approximately 94% occur only once, and around 8.5% lies in the top ten. Sequencing input: blood. These receptors came from a woman in her 40s in good health.

The V call is TRBV2, the J call TRBJ1-2; D uncertain. The CDR3 runs to 11 residues. Trimming removed 9 bases at V and 8 bases at J, with 13 bases between. Germline V lookup: CDR1 SNHLY, CDR2 FYNNEI. The chain's CDR3 is CARLDPFGYTF. CDR3 sequence (DNA): TGTGCCAGGCTGGACCCCTTCGGCTACACCTTC.

The chain links TRBV7-2 to TRBJ1-2; TRBD1 agrees at 11 bases. The trim removed 5 bases at V and 4 bases at J, leaving 9 bases unmatched. The CDR3 has 16 amino acids. Germline lookup yields CDR1 SGHTA and CDR2 FQGNSA. The CDR3 nucleotides are TGTGCCAGCAGCCCAGGACAGGGGGCGGCCTCCTATGGCTACACCTTC. Amino acid sequence: CASSPGQGAASYGYTF.

The rearrangement uses TRBV9 and TRBJ1-5, with TRBD1 as a possible D gene (6 bases). The CDR3 runs to 14 residues. Germline values: CDR1 SGDLS, CDR2 YYNGEE. V lost 3 bases and J 4 bases, leaving 11 bases between the germline ends. The CDR3 DNA reads TGTGCCAGCAGCGAGACAGGTGTTAATCAGCCCCAGCATTTT. It is translated as CASSETGVNQPQHF.

V and J are TRBV19 and TRBJ1-1; perhaps TRBD1 as D (5 bases). The V gene lost 10 bases and the J gene lost 3 bases, with 15 bases spanning the gap. The V gene's germline CDR1 is LNHDA and CDR2 SQIVND (reference sequence). The CDR3 is 13 amino acids. CDR3 in amino acids: CATRSGRYTEAFF. CDR3 DNA: TGTGCCACCCGGTCGGGACGTTACACTGAAGCTTTCTTT. Based on the CDR3 plus reference TRBV19 and TRBJ1-1, the full variable domain is DGGITQSPKYLFRKEGQNVTLSCEQNLNHDAMYWYRQDPGQGLRLIYYSQIVNDFQKGDIAEGYSVSREKKESFPLTVTSAQKNPTAFYLCATRSGRYTEAFFGQGTRLTVV.

The rearrangement joins TRBV6-5 to TRBJ2-7; 7 bases map to TRBD2. Germline trimming cut 7 bases from V and 0 bases from J; bases unmatched to any gene: 9. CDR1 and CDR2 (germline): MNHEY, SVGAGI. This CDR3 has 15 amino acids. CDR3 region: CASIQGRTSSYEQYF. CDR3 DNA sequence: TGTGCCAGCATCCAGGGCCGGACTAGCTCCTACGAGCAGTACTTC.